These T cell receptor beta chains were read from a single sample in a study of tumor-infiltrating lymphocytes in primary liver carcinoma. TCRdb redid the calling of the multiplex PCR reads with MiXCR, one entry per CDR3 protein. The sample shows approximately 110,000 distinct CDR3 sequences, roughly 80% of them seen only once. Material: liver tumor tissue from sampling region 3. Receptors were obtained from a middle-aged man with primary liver carcinoma and hepatitis B virus infection. Both conserved end residues are part of each CDR3. The D gene is left open where the match is weak. Not all rows give a size; the values are once, few, many and, for expanded clones, a class.

j_gene	abundance	v_gene	d_gene	CDR3aa	CDR3nt
TRBJ2-7	-	TRBV29-1	-	CSAMTSGTCIPYEQYF	TGCAGCGCCATGACATCTGGGACCTGCATTCCCTACGAACAGTACTTC
TRBJ2-1	-	TRBV4-2	-	CASSQGLQTNNEEFF	TGTGCCAGCAGTCAGGGATTGCAGACAAACAATGAGGAGTTCTTC
TRBJ1-2	few	TRBV6-1	-	CVSRGADYGYTF	TGTGTCAGCAGAGGGGCGGACTATGGTTACACCTTC
TRBJ2-3	few	TRBV6-1	-	CARSVGGSTDTQYF	TGTGCCAGGAGTGTGGGAGGTAGCACAGATACGCAGTATTTT
TRBJ2-1	-	TRBV24-1	TRBD2	CATSDVTSGSLNEQLF	TGTGCCACCAGTGATGTGACTAGCGGGTCTCTTAATGAGCAGCTCTTC
TRBJ2-2	once	TRBV29-1	TRBD2	CNVGTSAANTRELFF	TGCAACGTTGGGACTAGCGCGGCGAACACAAGGGAGCTGTTTTTT
TRBJ2-5	-	TRBV4-2	-	CASSLTTSGMAGSEAQYF	TGTGCCAGCAGCCTAACGACTAGTGGGATGGCCGGCTCGGAGGCCCAGTACTTC
TRBJ2-5	-	TRBV5-1	-	CASSWGQDTQYF	TGCGCCAGCAGCTGGGGCCAAGACACCCAGTACTTC
TRBJ2-5	many	TRBV10-2	TRBD2	CASSGLAGVQETQYF	TGCGCCAGCAGCGGACTAGCGGGAGTTCAAGAGACCCAGTACTTC
TRBJ1-2	many	TRBV11-2	TRBD1	CASSLEAGTGPYGYTF	TGTGCCAGCAGCTTAGAGGCGGGGACAGGACCCTATGGCTACACCTTC
TRBJ1-5	-	TRBV11-2	-	CASSIVGVTGRNQPQHF	TGTGCCAGCAGCATAGTAGGTGTAACAGGGAGGAATCAGCCCCAGCATTTT
TRBJ2-5	-	TRBV11-2	TRBD2	CTSSFSGGQETQYF	TGTACTAGTAGCTTCAGCGGGGGACAAGAGACCCAGTACTTC
TRBJ2-5	-	TRBV29-1	TRBD2	CSGILAGGVETLYF	TGTAGCGGTATACTAGCGGGAGGAGTAGAGACCCTGTACTTC
TRBJ2-1	-	TRBV11-2	TRBD2	CASSLDRGGGLYNEQFF	TGTGCCAGCAGCTTAGATAGGGGCGGGGGGTTGTATAATGAGCAGTTCTTC
TRBJ1-1	-	TRBV29-1	-	CSVGPGWVMDTEAFF	TGCAGCGTTGGACCCGGGTGGGTCATGGACACTGAAGCTTTCTTT
TRBJ2-1	-	TRBV11-2	TRBD2	CASSLDRGGRSNNEQLF	TGTGCCAGCAGCTTAGATAGGGGCGGGAGGTCCAACAATGAGCAGCTCTTC
TRBJ2-4	-	TRBV12-3/TRBV12-4	-	CASSPVGRARTKNIQYF	TGTGCCAGCAGCCCAGTGGGTAGAGCCCGGACCAAAAACATTCAGTACTTC
TRBJ1-5	-	TRBV6-1	-	CASISVHGGTQHF	TGTGCCAGCATTAGCGTCCATGGCGGGACTCAGCATTTT
TRBJ2-1	-	TRBV9	-	CASSGAEAKQFF	TGTGCCAGCAGCGGGGCTGAGGCTAAGCAGTTCTTC
TRBJ2-1	-	TRBV29-1	TRBD2	CNVGLEGGFYNEQFF	TGCAACGTTGGACTAGAGGGAGGGTTCTACAATGAGCAATTCTTC
TRBJ2-7	-	TRBV5-4	-	CASSLQDFPYERYF	TGTGCCAGCAGCTTGCAGGACTTTCCCTACGAGCGGTACTTC
TRBJ1-5	many	TRBV2	-	CASRDSYSNQPQHF	TGTGCCAGCAGGGACAGCTATAGCAATCAGCCCCAGCATTTT
TRBJ1-5	-	TRBV6-1	TRBD1	CTSSHPGQGNHPQHF	TGTACCAGCAGTCATCCGGGACAGGGGAATCACCCCCAGCACTTT
TRBJ1-1	-	TRBV6-1	TRBD1	CASNHGQGGAEAFF	TGTGCCAGCAATCACGGACAGGGAGGCGCTGAGGCTTTCTTT
TRBJ2-1	-	TRBV6-6	TRBD2	CASIPTTAGGGNEQFF	TGTGCTAGCATTCCGACCACAGCGGGAGGCGGTAATGAGCAGTTCTTC
TRBJ1-1	-	TRBV28	TRBD1	CASTSGQMNTEAFF	TGTGCCAGTACCTCGGGACAGATGAACACTGAAGCTTTCTTT
TRBJ1-2	-	TRBV7-2	TRBD1	CASSLNQGAGYGYTF	TGTGCCAGCAGCTTAAACCAGGGGGCCGGCTATGGCTACACCTTC
TRBJ2-2	-	TRBV4-3	-	CASSQYHWTWGYAGELFF	TGCGCCAGCAGCCAATATCATTGGACATGGGGGTACGCCGGGGAGCTGTTTTTT
TRBJ2-5	-	TRBV7-9	-	CASSLVAAVETQYF	TGTGCTAGCAGCTTAGTAGCGGCAGTGGAAACCCAGTACTTC
TRBJ2-7	-	TRBV7-8	-	CTSSLKGETTVTLEQYF	TGTACCAGCAGCCTGAAGGGAGAGACTACAGTTACCCTCGAGCAGTACTTC
TRBJ1-1	once	TRBV7-9	TRBD1	CASSLPDRENTEAFF	TGTGCTAGCAGCTTACCAGACAGGGAGAACACTGAAGCTTTCTTT
TRBJ2-2	-	TRBV6-5	TRBD2	CVSTSLAGGPGELFF	TGTGTCAGCACTTCCCTAGCGGGAGGGCCCGGGGAGCTGTTTTTT
TRBJ1-5	-	TRBV5-1	-	CASRPEPGCNQPQHF	TGCGCCAGCAGACCGGAACCGGGCTGCAATCAGCCCCAGCATTTT
TRBJ1-2	-	TRBV28	TRBD1	CASSFAGTGILYFGYAF	TGTGCCAGCAGTTTCGCCGGGACAGGGATTCTCTACTTTGGCTACGCCTTC
TRBJ1-1	-	TRBV29-1	TRBD1	CSVPFPGQARTFF	TGCAGCGTCCCATTCCCTGGACAGGCGAGAACTTTCTTT
TRBJ2-3	-	TRBV5-4	-	CASRVVGLRGDTQCF	TGTGCCAGCAGGGTAGTGGGACTTCGTGGTGATACGCAGTGTTTT
TRBJ2-1	-	TRBV6-5	-	CASRTKGGPIRGEHFF	TGTGCCAGTAGGACTAAAGGGGGCCCGATTCGTGGTGAGCACTTCTTC
TRBJ1-5	-	TRBV11-2	-	CTSSLGDTGWAQPQHF	TGCACCAGCAGCCTAGGAGACACGGGTTGGGCTCAGCCCCAGCATTTT
TRBJ2-3	-	TRBV29-1	-	CSVWHVDTQYF	TGCAGCGTATGGCATGTAGATACGCAGTATTTT
TRBJ2-7	-	TRBV12-3/TRBV12-4	-	CASKKFSACSYEQYF	TGTGCCAGCAAAAAATTTTCGGCATGCTCTTACGAGCAGTACTTC
TRBJ1-5	-	TRBV6-6	-	CASNYGDSVSNQPQHF	TGTGCCAGCAATTACGGCGACAGTGTGAGCAATCAGCCCCAGCATTTT
TRBJ2-3	-	TRBV20-1	-	CSAGVAEGQMTDTQYF	TGCAGTGCCGGGGTAGCGGAAGGGCAGATGACAGATACGCAGTATTTT
TRBJ1-1	-	TRBV12-3/TRBV12-4	-	CASSIGTGWTEAFF	TGTGCCAGCAGTATCGGTACCGGGTGGACTGAAGCTTTCTTT
TRBJ2-3	once	TRBV24-1	TRBD2	CATSGRGTTSIGTQYF	TGTGCCACCAGTGGGAGGGGAACGACTAGCATAGGTACGCAGTATTTT
TRBJ2-6	few	TRBV6-1	-	CASSALDTISEANVLTF	TGTGCCAGCAGTGCCCTGGACACAATCTCTGAGGCCAACGTCCTGACTTTC
TRBJ2-5	-	TRBV5-4	-	CASSSNGGGQETQYF	TGTGCCAGCAGCTCGAACGGAGGCGGCCAAGAGACCCAGTACTTC
TRBJ2-1	few	TRBV6-1	TRBD2	CASSDAPTSGTSYNEQFF	TGTGCCAGCAGTGATGCCCCGACTAGCGGGACCTCCTACAATGAACAGTTCTTC
TRBJ2-2	-	TRBV6-5	-	CACSHQDTGELFF	TGTGCCTGCAGTCACCAAGACACCGGGGAGCTGTTTTTT
TRBJ2-3	-	TRBV11-1	-	CASNSGGSTVEARTDTQYF	TGTGCCAGCAACTCTGGGGGAAGCACTGTTGAAGCCCGCACAGATACGCAGTATTTT
TRBJ1-6	once	TRBV30	-	CAWSQTRPGSTLHF	TGTGCCTGGAGTCAGACGAGACCCGGGTCAACCCTCCACTTT
TRBJ2-3	-	TRBV5-1	-	CASSLASASKDTQYF	TGCGCTAGCAGCTTGGCCAGCGCCAGCAAAGATACGCAGTATTTT
TRBJ2-5	many	TRBV7-8	-	CASSLVTTGLQETQYF	TGTGCCAGCAGCTTGGTAACGACAGGCTTACAAGAGACCCAGTACTTC
TRBJ2-5	-	TRBV12-3/TRBV12-4	-	CASSPGLVQEIQYF	TGTGCCAGCAGCCCAGGGCTGGTTCAAGAGATCCAGTACTTC
TRBJ2-1	-	TRBV29-1	-	CNVRLGGGFYNEQFF	TGCAACGTTCGACTAGGGGGAGGGTTCTACAATGAGCAGTTCTTC
TRBJ2-3	-	TRBV12-5	TRBD2	CASGESGSLADPQYF	TGTGCTAGTGGGGAAAGCGGGAGTTTGGCTGATCCGCAGTATTTT
TRBJ2-1	-	TRBV6-2/TRBV6-3	TRBD2	CASSRRILAASEQFF	TGTGCCAGCAGTCGACGAATACTAGCGGCCAGCGAGCAGTTCTTC
TRBJ1-5	-	TRBV12-3/TRBV12-4	-	CASRQGTASNQPQHF	TGTGCCAGCAGGCAGGGGACCGCTAGCAATCAGCCCCAACATTTT
TRBJ2-1	-	TRBV6-5	-	CASSYQTTLDEQFF	TGTGCCAGCAGTTACCAGACTACTTTAGATGAGCAGTTCTTC
TRBJ2-4	-	TRBV29-1	-	CRGGDIAKNIQYF	TGCAGAGGGGGGGATATAGCCAAAAACATTCAGTACTTC